A selection of T cell receptor beta chains follows, all from one sample in a study of blood T cells in healthy people across ages. One entry per CDR3 protein results from TCRdb running MiXCR on the 5' RACE reads. Altogether about 1.5 million distinct CDR3 sequences are present, under 55% being singletons, with the ten largest covering about 4%. The material sequenced was blood. The receptor set was obtained from a woman younger than 30 in good health. The CDR3 runs from the conserved cysteine through the conserved F or W. A D gene is named only where the DNA matches it firmly. A clone size is listed for some rows: how often the clone was seen (once, few, many), or a class if it is expanded.

cdr3_aa: CASSQDLNVDEQFF; cdr3_nt: TGCGCCAGCAGCCAAGATTTAAACGTCGATGAGCAGTTCTTC; d_call: -; v_call: TRBV4-3; j_call: TRBJ2-1; clone_size: -
cdr3_aa: CASSSPPSDTQYF; cdr3_nt: TGTGCCAGCAGTTCACCACCCTCAGATACGCAGTATTTT; d_call: -; v_call: TRBV12-3/TRBV12-4; j_call: TRBJ2-3; clone_size: many
cdr3_aa: CSVRWGAHYGYTF; cdr3_nt: TGCAGCGTCCGGTGGGGGGCGCACTATGGCTACACCTTC; d_call: -; v_call: TRBV29-1; j_call: TRBJ1-2; clone_size: -
cdr3_aa: CASSQGGFSLAGVYNEQYF; cdr3_nt: TGTGCCAGCAGCCAAGGAGGTTTCTCTCTAGCGGGAGTCTACAATGAGCAGTACTTC; d_call: TRBD2; v_call: TRBV14; j_call: TRBJ2-7; clone_size: few
cdr3_aa: CASKSGDYSYNEQFF; cdr3_nt: TGCGCCAGCAAATCCGGCGACTACTCCTACAATGAGCAGTTCTTC; d_call: -; v_call: TRBV4-1; j_call: TRBJ2-1; clone_size: -
cdr3_aa: CASSLPFRASGGNWGDSYEQYF; cdr3_nt: TGTGCCAGCAGCCTCCCCTTCAGGGCTAGCGGGGGGAATTGGGGGGACTCCTACGAGCAGTACTTC; d_call: TRBD2; v_call: TRBV2; j_call: TRBJ2-7; clone_size: few
cdr3_aa: CASSDGVVGTDTQYF; cdr3_nt: TGCGCCAGCAGCGACGGGGTGGTTGGCACAGATACGCAGTATTTT; d_call: -; v_call: TRBV4-1; j_call: TRBJ2-3; clone_size: -
cdr3_aa: CASSLMDRRPENQEIEQFF; cdr3_nt: TGTGCCAGCAGTTTAATGGACAGGCGTCCGGAGAACCAAGAGATAGAGCAGTTCTTC; d_call: TRBD1; v_call: TRBV27; j_call: TRBJ2-1; clone_size: -
cdr3_aa: CASSLRWGAADTQYF; cdr3_nt: TGTGCCAGCAGCTTACGGTGGGGGGCGGCAGATACGCAGTATTTT; d_call: -; v_call: TRBV7-2; j_call: TRBJ2-3; clone_size: once
cdr3_aa: CASSDSRDRAEKLFF; cdr3_nt: TGTGCCAGCAGTGACTCTCGGGACAGGGCCGAAAAACTGTTTTTT; d_call: TRBD1; v_call: TRBV6-4; j_call: TRBJ1-4; clone_size: few
cdr3_aa: CSARVREAWSTEAFF; cdr3_nt: TGCAGTGCTAGAGTTAGGGAAGCCTGGAGCACTGAAGCTTTCTTT; d_call: -; v_call: TRBV20-1; j_call: TRBJ1-1; clone_size: -
cdr3_aa: CSEKTGLHTDTQYF; cdr3_nt: TGCAGCGAGAAGACAGGGCTGCACACAGATACGCAGTATTTT; d_call: TRBD1; v_call: TRBV29-1; j_call: TRBJ2-3; clone_size: -
cdr3_aa: CSARARLVATQYF; cdr3_nt: TGCAGTGCTAGAGCGAGACTAGTCGCTACGCAGTATTTT; d_call: -; v_call: TRBV20-1; j_call: TRBJ2-3; clone_size: few
cdr3_aa: CASSLPSGHNEQFF; cdr3_nt: TGTGCCAGCAGCTTACCCAGCGGGCACAATGAGCAGTTCTTC; d_call: -; v_call: TRBV11-2; j_call: TRBJ2-1; clone_size: -
cdr3_aa: CASSPERLTNYGYTF; cdr3_nt: TGTGCCAGCAGCCCCGAGCGACTAACTAACTATGGCTACACCTTC; d_call: -; v_call: TRBV5-4; j_call: TRBJ1-2; clone_size: few
cdr3_aa: CASSRTGPEQYF; cdr3_nt: TGTGCCAGCAGCCGGACAGGGCCCGAGCAGTACTTC; d_call: TRBD1; v_call: TRBV12-3/TRBV12-4; j_call: TRBJ2-7; clone_size: -
cdr3_aa: CASSQARGPNYGYTF; cdr3_nt: TGTGCCAGCAGCCAAGCCAGGGGACCAAACTATGGCTACACCTTC; d_call: -; v_call: TRBV14; j_call: TRBJ1-2; clone_size: few
cdr3_aa: CASSQDAGGVETQYF; cdr3_nt: TGCGCCAGCAGCCAAGATGCAGGAGGTGTTGAGACCCAGTACTTC; d_call: -; v_call: TRBV4-3; j_call: TRBJ2-5; clone_size: -
cdr3_aa: CASSTPGGWEKLFF; cdr3_nt: TGTGCCAGCAGCACCCCAGGGGGGTGGGAAAAACTGTTTTTT; d_call: TRBD1; v_call: TRBV7-2; j_call: TRBJ1-4; clone_size: few
cdr3_aa: CASSIRAGAHQPQHF; cdr3_nt: TGTGCCAGTAGTATACGAGCAGGGGCTCATCAGCCCCAGCATTTT; d_call: -; v_call: TRBV19; j_call: TRBJ1-5; clone_size: -
cdr3_aa: CASSSPNRASNYGYTF; cdr3_nt: TGTGCCAGCAGCTCCCCAAACAGGGCGTCAAACTATGGCTACACCTTC; d_call: -; v_call: TRBV7-9; j_call: TRBJ1-2; clone_size: few
cdr3_aa: CSAQRNTQETQYF; cdr3_nt: TGCAGTGCACAGCGGAACACTCAAGAGACCCAGTACTTC; d_call: -; v_call: TRBV20-1; j_call: TRBJ2-5; clone_size: -
cdr3_aa: CSGRTSGDTGELFF; cdr3_nt: TGCAGCGGGAGGACTAGCGGGGACACCGGGGAGCTGTTTTTT; d_call: TRBD2; v_call: TRBV29-1; j_call: TRBJ2-2; clone_size: -
cdr3_aa: CASSSDEADTQYF; cdr3_nt: TGTGCCAGCAGTTCGGATGAGGCAGATACGCAGTATTTT; d_call: -; v_call: TRBV12-3/TRBV12-4; j_call: TRBJ2-3; clone_size: few
cdr3_aa: CASSQGGASPYNEQFF; cdr3_nt: TGTGCCAGCAGCCAAGGAGGGGCTAGCCCCTACAATGAGCAGTTCTTC; d_call: -; v_call: TRBV4-2; j_call: TRBJ2-1; clone_size: few
cdr3_aa: CASSQLPTGTDTQYF; cdr3_nt: TGCGCCAGCAGCCAATTACCCACAGGCACAGATACGCAGTATTTT; d_call: -; v_call: TRBV4-3; j_call: TRBJ2-3; clone_size: -
cdr3_aa: CASSFASAAGFSYNEQFF; cdr3_nt: TGCGCCAGCAGCTTCGCCTCCGCGGCGGGTTTTTCCTACAATGAGCAGTTCTTC; d_call: -; v_call: TRBV5-1; j_call: TRBJ2-1; clone_size: few
cdr3_aa: CAISEGPGHQFF; cdr3_nt: TGTGCCATCAGTGAGGGACCGGGACACCAGTTCTTC; d_call: -; v_call: TRBV10-3; j_call: TRBJ2-1; clone_size: -
cdr3_aa: CASSQGVSRMNTEAFF; cdr3_nt: TGTGCCAGCAGTCAAGGAGTAAGCAGGATGAACACTGAAGCTTTCTTT; d_call: -; v_call: TRBV6-6; j_call: TRBJ1-1; clone_size: -